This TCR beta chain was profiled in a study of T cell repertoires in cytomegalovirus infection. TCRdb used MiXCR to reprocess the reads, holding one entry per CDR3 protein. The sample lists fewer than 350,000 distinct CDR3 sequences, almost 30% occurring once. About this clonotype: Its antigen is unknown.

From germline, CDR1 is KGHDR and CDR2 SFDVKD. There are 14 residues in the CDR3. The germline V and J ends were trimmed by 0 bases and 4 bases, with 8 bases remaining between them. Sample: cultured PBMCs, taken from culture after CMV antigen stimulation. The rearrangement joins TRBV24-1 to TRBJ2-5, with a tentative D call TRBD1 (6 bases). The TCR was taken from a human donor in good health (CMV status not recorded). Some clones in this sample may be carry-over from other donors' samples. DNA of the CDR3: TGTGCCACCAGTGATTTGGGGGGCGCAGAGACCCAGTACTTC. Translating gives CATSDLGGAETQYF.